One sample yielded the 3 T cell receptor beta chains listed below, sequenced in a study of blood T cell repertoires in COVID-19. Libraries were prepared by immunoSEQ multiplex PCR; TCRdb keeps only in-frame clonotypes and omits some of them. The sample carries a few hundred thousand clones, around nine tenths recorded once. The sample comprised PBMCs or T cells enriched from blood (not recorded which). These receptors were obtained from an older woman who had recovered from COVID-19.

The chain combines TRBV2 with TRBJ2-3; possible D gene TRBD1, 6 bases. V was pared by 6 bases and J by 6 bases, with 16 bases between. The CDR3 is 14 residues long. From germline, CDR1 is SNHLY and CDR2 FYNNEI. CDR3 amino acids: CASSLQGGLDTQYF. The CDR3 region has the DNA TGTGCCAGCAGCTTACAGGGCGGTCTGGATACGCAGTATTTT.

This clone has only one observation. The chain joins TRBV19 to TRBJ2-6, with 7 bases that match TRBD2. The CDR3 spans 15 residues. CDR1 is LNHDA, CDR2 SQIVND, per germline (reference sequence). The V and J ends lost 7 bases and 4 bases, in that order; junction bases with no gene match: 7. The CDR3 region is CASTPGGTGANVLTF. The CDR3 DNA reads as TGTGCCAGTACCCCCGGGGGGACCGGGGCCAACGTCCTGACTTTC.

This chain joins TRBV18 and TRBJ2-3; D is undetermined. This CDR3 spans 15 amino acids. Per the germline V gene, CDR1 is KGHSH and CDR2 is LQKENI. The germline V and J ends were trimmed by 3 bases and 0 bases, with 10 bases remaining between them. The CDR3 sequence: CASSPYGASTDTQYF. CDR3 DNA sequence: TGTGCCAGCTCACCTTACGGTGCTAGCACAGATACGCAGTATTTT.